This TCR beta chain was recorded in a study of T cell changes during pregnancy in multiple sclerosis (dated by TCRdb to the late 2010s). In the study overall: The study examined how the T cell repertoire changed over the course of pregnancy in women with multiple sclerosis.

According to the germline V gene (reference sequence), CDR1 reads LNHDA and CDR2 reads SQIVND. Counted from cysteine to phenylalanine, this CDR3 has 16 amino acids. Just the 48-base CDR3 DNA is kept, in frame starting at base 1. Trimmed from V: 3 bases; trimmed from J: 5 bases; junction bases lacking a gene match: 3. This clone was seen just once. Its antigen target is currently unknown. Base qualities are not at hand, and no much larger clone is one base apart. The library was prepared using the immunoSEQ multiplex PCR assay. Sourced from immuneACCESS, this table was stored by TCRdb with only in-frame sequences that have V and J called. A share of the clones is absent; for the studies checked, an unresolved V gene accounts for under half, and the remainder has no known explanation. The sample contains about 51,000 clones, approximately 92% of them found a single time. Approximately 0.62% of the sample is held by the ten biggest clonotypes.

This receptor was obtained from a female donor with multiple sclerosis, enrolled in a pregnancy study. This material consisted of CD4+ T cells from peripheral blood mononuclear cells, taken in the third trimester of pregnancy. The receptor chain draws on TRBV19 and TRBJ2-2, with 13 bases aligning to TRBD2. The CDR3 protein is CASSMTSGRLTGELFF. Here is the DNA: TGTGCCAGTAGTATGACTAGCGGGAGGTTAACCGGGGAGCTGTTTTTT.